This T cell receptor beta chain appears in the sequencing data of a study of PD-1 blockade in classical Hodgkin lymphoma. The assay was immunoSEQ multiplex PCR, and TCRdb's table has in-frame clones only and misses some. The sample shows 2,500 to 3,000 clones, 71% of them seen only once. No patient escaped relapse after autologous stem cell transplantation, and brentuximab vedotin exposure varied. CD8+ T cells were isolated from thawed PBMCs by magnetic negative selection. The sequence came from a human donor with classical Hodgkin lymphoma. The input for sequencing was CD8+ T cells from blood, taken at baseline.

CDR3 amino acids: CASSLSQGNYGYTF. The CDR3 DNA reads as TGCGCCAGCAGCTTGAGTCAGGGTAACTATGGCTACACCTTC. The chain combines TRBV5-1 with TRBJ1-2; D is perhaps TRBD1 (5 bases). The V gene's germline CDR1 is SGHRS and CDR2 YFSETQ. Deletions cut 1 base from V and 1 base from J, with 8 bases between. The CDR3 consists of 14 residues.